Here is one T cell receptor (beta chain) with its context. This CDR3 has 16 residues. The germline V and J ends were trimmed by 7 bases and 4 bases, with 24 bases remaining between them. CDR1 is SQVTM, CDR2 ANQGSEA, per germline. Sequencing used immunoSEQ multiplex PCR; TCRdb keeps in-frame clones, though not all of them. This sample has about 410,000 clones; around 90% occur once, and the top ten carry 5.5% to 7.5%. This specimen comes from a study of control samples from healthy donors and cancer patients. The chain joins TRBV29-1 to TRBJ2-3; maybe TRBD1 (6 bases). Sequencing was done on a sample of PBMCs. This clonotype originated in a man in his forties with head and neck cancer. The CDR3 region has the DNA TGCAGCGCCGCAATCCAGGCAGGGGAGAGAGCAGATACGCAGTATTTT. Translated: CSAAIQAGERADTQYF.